The rows below give T cell receptor beta chains drawn from one sample of a study of T cell repertoires in cytomegalovirus infection. TCRdb redid the calling of the reads with MiXCR, one entry per CDR3 protein. The sample consists of roughly 240,000 distinct CDR3 sequences, around 6.2% of them appearing once. Sequencing used PBMCs. These receptors were collected from a human donor in good health (CMV status not recorded). Some clones in this sample may be carry-over from other donors' samples. Both conserved end residues are part of each CDR3. The order of the fields is CDR3 protein, CDR3 DNA, V gene, clone size, D gene, J gene. The D gene is left open where the match is weak. Rows may omit the clone size; those that give it use once, few, many or a size class.

CDR3: CAGGQGATGELFF
DNA: TGTGCCGGAGGACAGGGGGCAACCGGGGAGCTGTTTTTT
V: TRBV6-6
size: many
D: TRBD1
J: TRBJ2-2

CDR3: CASSPSGDGYEQYF
DNA: TGTGCCAGCAGTCCTAGCGGGGACGGCTACGAGCAGTACTTC
V: TRBV28
size: many
D: TRBD2
J: TRBJ2-7

CDR3: CASSSWTGHTDTQYF
DNA: TGTGCCAGCAGTTCTTGGACAGGGCACACAGATACGCAGTATTTT
V: TRBV6-2/TRBV6-3
size: many
D: TRBD1
J: TRBJ2-3

CDR3: CASSSSSETQYF
DNA: TGTGCCAGCAGCTCATCCAGTGAAACGCAGTATTTT
V: TRBV7-2
size: many
D: .
J: TRBJ2-3

CDR3: CASSFMADEQYF
DNA: TGTGCCAGCAGCTTTATGGCGGACGAGCAGTACTTC
V: TRBV7-9
size: many
D: .
J: TRBJ2-7

CDR3: CSAIRGAYEQYF
DNA: TGCAGTGCTATAAGAGGCGCCTACGAGCAGTACTTC
V: TRBV20-1
size: few
D: .
J: TRBJ2-7

CDR3: CASSLMWDPRYWGEAFF
DNA: TGTGCCAGCAGCTTAATGTGGGACCCAAGGTATTGGGGGGAAGCTTTCTTT
V: TRBV7-9
size: many
D: .
J: TRBJ1-1

CDR3: CSARGEGGINQPQHF
DNA: TGCAGTGCTAGGGGTGAAGGGGGGATCAATCAGCCCCAGCATTTT
V: TRBV20-1
size: once
D: .
J: TRBJ1-5

CDR3: CSVGAGRDTEAFF
DNA: TGCAGCGTCGGCGCGGGTCGGGACACTGAAGCTTTCTTT
V: TRBV29-1
size: many
D: .
J: TRBJ1-1

CDR3: CATSESGTYEQYF
DNA: TGTGCCACCAGTGAATCCGGGACCTACGAGCAGTACTTC
V: TRBV24-1
size: many
D: .
J: TRBJ2-7

CDR3: CASSLEGTVATPYEQYF
DNA: TGTGCCAGCAGCTTAGAGGGTACAGTCGCCACCCCCTACGAGCAGTACTTC
V: TRBV7-8
size: many
D: .
J: TRBJ2-7

CDR3: CASSIRGTNTGELFF
DNA: TGTGCCAGCAGCATCAGGGGGACGAACACCGGGGAGCTGTTTTTT
V: TRBV7-2
size: many
D: TRBD1
J: TRBJ2-2

CDR3: CASSLNRGATPLHF
DNA: TGTGCCAGCAGCTTAAATCGGGGGGCGACACCCCTCCACTTT
V: TRBV7-2
size: many
D: .
J: TRBJ1-6

CDR3: CASSPHIATPGQTDTQYF
DNA: TGTGCCAGCAGCCCCCATATCGCCACGCCGGGACAGACAGATACGCAGTATTTT
V: TRBV3-1
size: many
D: TRBD1
J: TRBJ2-3

CDR3: CASSQGLRTGGGYGYTF
DNA: TGCGCCAGCAGCCAAGGACTTAGGACAGGAGGCGGCTATGGCTACACCTTC
V: TRBV4-3
size: many
D: TRBD1
J: TRBJ1-2

CDR3: CASSFAGGTEAFF
DNA: TGTGCCAGCAGCTTCGCGGGGGGCACTGAAGCTTTCTTT
V: TRBV5-6
size: many
D: .
J: TRBJ1-1

CDR3: CASSGRQGHNQPQHF
DNA: TGTGCCAGCAGTGGGAGACAGGGACACAATCAGCCCCAGCATTTT
V: TRBV6-2/TRBV6-3
size: .
D: TRBD1
J: TRBJ1-5

CDR3: CSVRRGDNQPQHF
DNA: TGCAGCGTCCGTCGGGGTGACAATCAGCCCCAGCATTTT
V: TRBV29-1
size: many
D: .
J: TRBJ1-5

CDR3: CASSSLAGSSYEQYF
DNA: TGTGCCAGCAGTTCACTAGCGGGCAGCTCCTACGAGCAGTACTTC
V: TRBV28
size: many
D: TRBD2
J: TRBJ2-7

CDR3: CASSQEYGENEQFF
DNA: TGTGCCAGCAGTCAAGAATACGGCGAGAATGAGCAGTTCTTC
V: TRBV28
size: many
D: .
J: TRBJ2-1

CDR3: CASSLGGHYGYTF
DNA: TGTGCCAGCAGTTTAGGGGGTCACTATGGCTACACCTTC
V: TRBV12-3/TRBV12-4
size: .
D: .
J: TRBJ1-2

CDR3: CASSYSSRAGNTIYF
DNA: TGTGCCAGCAGTTACTCGAGCCGTGCGGGAAACACCATATATTTT
V: TRBV6-6
size: many
D: .
J: TRBJ1-3

CDR3: CASSQDLTALSF
DNA: TGTGCCAGCAGCCAAGACTTGACGGCCCTCTCCTTC
V: TRBV14
size: many
D: .
J: TRBJ1-2

CDR3: CASSFRELAGELFF
DNA: TGTGCCAGCAGTTTCAGGGAGCTCGCCGGGGAGCTGTTTTTT
V: TRBV28
size: few
D: .
J: TRBJ2-2

CDR3: CSARRTGGIGNTGELFF
DNA: TGCAGTGCTCGAAGGACAGGGGGCATAGGGAACACCGGGGAGCTGTTTTTT
V: TRBV20-1
size: .
D: TRBD1
J: TRBJ2-2

CDR3: CSADTGTMDEQFF
DNA: TGCAGTGCGGACACCGGGACTATGGATGAGCAGTTCTTC
V: TRBV20-1
size: .
D: TRBD2
J: TRBJ2-1

CDR3: CASSQGTGDGYTF
DNA: TGCGCCAGCAGCCAAGGGACAGGGGATGGCTACACCTTC
V: TRBV4-3
size: many
D: TRBD1
J: TRBJ1-2

CDR3: CGSRQDRVELFF
DNA: TGTGGCAGCAGACAAGATAGGGTAGAACTGTTTTTT
V: TRBV14
size: .
D: .
J: TRBJ1-4

CDR3: CASSEGWDDTGELFF
DNA: TGTGCCAGCAGTGAGGGTTGGGACGACACCGGGGAGCTGTTTTTT
V: TRBV2
size: many
D: .
J: TRBJ2-2

CDR3: CASSLARGTNEAFF
DNA: TGTGCCAGCAGCTTAGCCCGCGGGACTAATGAAGCTTTCTTT
V: TRBV7-2
size: many
D: .
J: TRBJ1-1

CDR3: CAWNQMTGQRPSPLHF
DNA: TGTGCCTGGAACCAAATGACGGGACAGCGACCCTCACCCCTCCACTTT
V: TRBV30
size: many
D: TRBD1
J: TRBJ1-6

CDR3: CSAPATPNTGELFF
DNA: TGCAGTGCTCCAGCTACACCTAACACCGGGGAGCTGTTTTTT
V: TRBV20-1
size: .
D: .
J: TRBJ2-2

CDR3: CSVVLIYGYTF
DNA: TGCAGCGTTGTCCTCATCTATGGCTACACCTTC
V: TRBV29-1
size: many
D: .
J: TRBJ1-2

CDR3: CASGSGGYTDTQYF
DNA: TGCGCCAGCGGCTCAGGGGGATACACAGATACGCAGTATTTT
V: TRBV5-1
size: .
D: TRBD1
J: TRBJ2-3

CDR3: CASSYWRGPRDEQFF
DNA: TGTGCCAGCAGTTACTGGCGGGGGCCCCGGGATGAGCAGTTCTTC
V: TRBV6-2/TRBV6-3
size: many
D: .
J: TRBJ2-1

CDR3: CASSFGAGSTDTQYF
DNA: TGTGCCAGCAGCTTTGGAGCGGGTAGCACAGATACGCAGTATTTT
V: TRBV7-9
size: many
D: .
J: TRBJ2-3

CDR3: CASSRWGLAGSNEQFF
DNA: TGTGCCAGTAGTCGATGGGGGCTAGCGGGGAGCAATGAGCAGTTCTTC
V: TRBV19
size: many
D: TRBD2
J: TRBJ2-1

CDR3: CASGPPGGGGPGETQYF
DNA: TGTGCTAGTGGCCCGCCCGGGGGGGGGGGGCCGGGAGAGACCCAGTACTTC
V: TRBV12-5
size: many
D: TRBD2
J: TRBJ2-5

CDR3: CSVDGTIHEQFF
DNA: TGCAGCGTGGACGGGACAATCCATGAGCAGTTCTTC
V: TRBV29-1
size: few
D: .
J: TRBJ2-1

CDR3: CASSLGAQGMNTEAFF
DNA: TGTGCCAGCAGCTTGGGTGCTCAGGGGATGAACACTGAAGCTTTCTTT
V: TRBV5-4
size: .
D: .
J: TRBJ1-1

CDR3: CASSRDLSEQYF
DNA: TGCGCCAGCAGCCGGGACCTTAGCGAGCAGTACTTC
V: TRBV5-1
size: many
D: .
J: TRBJ2-7

CDR3: CASSRQGNQETQYF
DNA: TGTGCCAGCAGTCGACAGGGAAACCAAGAGACCCAGTACTTC
V: TRBV6-2/TRBV6-3
size: many
D: TRBD1
J: TRBJ2-5

CDR3: CASSNYGTIGSYEQYF
DNA: TGTGCCAGCAGTAATTACGGGACTATTGGGTCCTACGAGCAGTACTTC
V: TRBV6-5
size: many
D: TRBD2
J: TRBJ2-7

CDR3: CASSRRDRIEKLFF
DNA: TGTGCCAGCAGTCGCCGGGACAGGATTGAAAAACTGTTTTTT
V: TRBV12-3/TRBV12-4
size: many
D: TRBD1
J: TRBJ1-4

CDR3: CASSLDGKYEQYF
DNA: TGTGCCAGCAGCCTGGACGGGAAATACGAGCAGTACTTC
V: TRBV7-2
size: many
D: .
J: TRBJ2-7

CDR3: CSARGTGTGAGNEQFF
DNA: TGCAGTGCTAGAGGTACCGGGACAGGGGCAGGCAATGAGCAGTTCTTC
V: TRBV20-1
size: many
D: TRBD1
J: TRBJ2-1

CDR3: CASRPGTANQPQHF
DNA: TGTGCCAGCAGGCCCGGGACAGCGAATCAGCCCCAGCATTTT
V: TRBV7-2
size: many
D: TRBD1
J: TRBJ1-5

CDR3: CASSLRTGTEQYF
DNA: TGTGCCAGCAGCTTACGGACAGGGACCGAGCAGTACTTC
V: TRBV7-6
size: many
D: TRBD1
J: TRBJ2-7

CDR3: CSANPDETQYF
DNA: TGCAGTGCCAACCCCGACGAGACCCAGTACTTC
V: TRBV20-1
size: many
D: .
J: TRBJ2-5

CDR3: CASSSFYTEAFF
DNA: TGTGCCAGCAGTTCGTTTTACACTGAAGCTTTCTTT
V: TRBV6-2/TRBV6-3
size: .
D: .
J: TRBJ1-1

CDR3: CASSAEGPGYEQYF
DNA: TGTGCCAGCAGTGCGGAGGGCCCTGGGTACGAGCAGTACTTC
V: TRBV25-1
size: .
D: .
J: TRBJ2-7

CDR3: CASSLGPQTYEQYF
DNA: TGTGCCAGCAGCTTAGGTCCGCAAACCTACGAGCAGTACTTC
V: TRBV7-2
size: many
D: .
J: TRBJ2-7

CDR3: CAISEVTGWKSPLHF
DNA: TGTGCCATCAGTGAGGTGACAGGGTGGAAATCACCCCTCCACTTT
V: TRBV10-3
size: many
D: TRBD1
J: TRBJ1-6